At least ten counts were recorded for the clone carrying this TCR beta chain. Its antigen is not identified. Diagnoses were made from clinical symptoms, serum measures (thyroxine and TRAb), thyroid ultrasound and orbital computed tomography. CDR3 length: 11 amino acids. The V gene lost 6 bases and the J gene lost 7 bases, with 6 bases spanning the gap. Looked up from germline, CDR1 is LNHDA and CDR2 is SQIVND (reference sequence). RNA transcripts yielded amplified TCR beta CDR3 regions. The TCR CDR3 was amplified in a first-round RT-PCR using the HTBI primer set. TCRdb re-called the multiplex PCR reads with MiXCR, one entry per CDR3 protein. The repertoire holds roughly 700,000 distinct CDR3 sequences, with under 45% as singletons. These data come from a study of T cells in Graves' hyperthyroidism and ophthalmopathy. Study outcomes and limitations: Most clonotypes expanded in the thyroid (above 0.001) were also present in blood. Using 13 V-J features, a model discriminated ophthalmopathy from stable hyperthyroidism.

The source material was blood. This sequence joins TRBV19 and TRBJ1-4; D is undetermined. The sequence derives from a woman in her 40s with Graves' hyperthyroidism. CDR3 region: CASSQTEKLFF. In DNA form, the CDR3 reads TGTGCCAGTAGCCAGACTGAAAAACTGTTTTTT.